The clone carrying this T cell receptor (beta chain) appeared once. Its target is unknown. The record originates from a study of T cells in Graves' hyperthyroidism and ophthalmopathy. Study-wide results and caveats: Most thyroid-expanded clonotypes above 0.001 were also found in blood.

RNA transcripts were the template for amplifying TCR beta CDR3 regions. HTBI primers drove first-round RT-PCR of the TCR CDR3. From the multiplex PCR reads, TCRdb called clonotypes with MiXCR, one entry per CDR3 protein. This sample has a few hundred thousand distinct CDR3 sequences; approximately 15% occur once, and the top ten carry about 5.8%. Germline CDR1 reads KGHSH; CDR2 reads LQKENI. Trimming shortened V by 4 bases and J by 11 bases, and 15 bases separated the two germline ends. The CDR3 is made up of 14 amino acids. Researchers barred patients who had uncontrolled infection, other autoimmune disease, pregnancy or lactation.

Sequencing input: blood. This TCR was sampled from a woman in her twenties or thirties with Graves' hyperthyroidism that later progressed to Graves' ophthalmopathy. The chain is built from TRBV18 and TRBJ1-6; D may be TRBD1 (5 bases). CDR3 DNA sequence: TGTGCCAGCTCACGGGGGACCGACGAAGCACCCCTCCACTTT. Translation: CASSRGTDEAPLHF.